These 20 T cell receptor beta chains originate from one sample sequenced in a study of blood T cell repertoires in COVID-19. Profiled with immunoSEQ multiplex PCR; TCRdb holds only in-frame clones, not every one. The data show roughly 220,000 clones, 80% to 85% seen once. The sample comprised PBMCs or T cells enriched from blood (not recorded which). These receptors were collected from a woman aged 40 to 50 who had recovered from COVID-19.

This clone was recorded a few times. This sequence joins TRBV7-3 and TRBJ2-1; maybe TRBD2 (6 bases). Germline V gene lookup returns CDR1 SGHTA and CDR2 FQGTGA. This CDR3 comprises 15 residues. Trimming removed 3 bases from V and 3 bases from J, with 12 bases in between. CDR3 sequence (DNA): TGTGCCAGCAGCTTGACTCGGGAGAACTACAATGAGCAGTTCTTC. This gives the protein CASSLTRENYNEQFF. The full variable domain, in which reference TRBV7-3 and TRBJ2-1 provide the parts outside the CDR3, is GAGVSQTPSNKVTEKGKYVELRCDPISGHTALYWYRQSLGQGPEFLIYFQGTGAADDSGLPNDRFFAVRPEGSVSTLKIQRTERGDSAVYLCASSLTRENYNEQFFGPGTRLTVL.

In its sample, this clone was seen a few times. The rearrangement joins TRBV7-6 to TRBJ2-7; D is possibly TRBD1 (5 bases). This CDR3 spans 15 amino acids. Germline V gene lookup returns CDR1 SGHVS and CDR2 FNYEAQ. Trimming left V 1 base short and J 3 bases short, with 13 bases between. The CDR3 spells CASSLESTVDYEQYF. As DNA, the CDR3 is TGTGCCAGCAGCTTAGAATCGACAGTCGACTACGAGCAGTACTTC.

The J gene is TRBJ2-2, the V gene TRBV5-1; 9 positions agree with TRBD2. CDR1 SGHRS and CDR2 YFSETQ come from the germline V gene. The CDR3 covers 15 residues. The ends lost 2 bases at V and 1 base at J; junction bases unmatched: 0. The DNA of the CDR3 is TGCGCCAGCAGCTTACTAGCGGGGAACACCGGGGAGCTGTTTTTT. The encoded protein is CASSLLAGNTGELFF.

The chain employs TRBV6-7 and TRBJ2-1, with 9 nucleotides matching TRBD1. TRBV6-7 is annotated as an ORF whose role is uncertain. Trimming cost V 2 bases and J 1 base; bases outside gene matches: 9. The CDR3 runs to 18 residues. CDR3 DNA sequence: TGTGCCAGCAGTTACCAACCTCCGACAGGGGGTTCCTACAATGAGCAGTTCTTC. Amino acids: CASSYQPPTGGSYNEQFF.

The chain uses TRBV7-2 and TRBJ2-1; D perhaps matches TRBD2 (7 bases). The ends were cut back, 1 base at V and 10 bases at J, with 17 bases in the middle. This CDR3 is built from 15 residues. CDR1 and CDR2 (germline): SGHTA, FQGNSA. CDR3 in amino acids: CASSLDGGGAREQFF. The CDR3 region has the DNA TGTGCCAGCAGCTTAGATGGGGGGGGCGCCCGAGAGCAGTTCTTC.

This clone was found a few times. This sequence joins TRBV7-8 and TRBJ2-7; 13 nucleotides match TRBD2. Germline trimming cut 5 bases from V and 6 bases from J; bases unmatched to any gene: 4. The CDR3 contains 14 residues. Germline-derived CDR1 and CDR2 are SGHVS and FQNEAQ. CDR3: CASSGLAGAFEQYF. As DNA, the CDR3 is TGTGCCAGCAGCGGACTAGCGGGAGCGTTCGAGCAGTACTTC.

The chain is built from TRBV7-9 and TRBJ1-2, with 10 bases aligning to TRBD1. Trimming removed 2 bases from V and 3 bases from J; junction bases left unmatched: 9. Germline assignment: CDR1 SEHNR and CDR2 FQNEAQ (reference sequence). This CDR3 has 17 residues. As DNA, the CDR3 is TGTGCCAGCAGCTTAAGGACAGGGGGTGTGAGGGACTATGGCTACACCTTC. Protein product: CASSLRTGGVRDYGYTF. The full variable domain, rest sourced from reference TRBV7-9 and TRBJ1-2, is DTGVSQNPRHKITKRGQNVTFRCDPISEHNRLYWYRQTLGQGPEFLTYFQNEAQLEKSRLLSDRFSAERPKGSFSTLEIQRTEQGDSAMYLCASSLRTGGVRDYGYTFGSGTRLTVV.

This clone was observed once. V is TRBV5-1 and J is TRBJ2-7, with D possibly matching TRBD2 (5 bases). Germline CDR1 is SGHRS and CDR2 is YFSETQ. V lost 0 bases, J lost 7 bases, and 11 bases lay in between. The CDR3 loop spans 13 amino acids. CDR3 sequence reads: CASSLEGPGEQYF. CDR3 sequence (DNA): TGCGCCAGCAGCTTGGAAGGGCCGGGGGAGCAGTACTTC. Filled out from reference TRBV5-1 and TRBJ2-7, the complete variable domain reads KAGVTQTPRYLIKTRGQQVTLSCSPISGHRSVSWYQQTPGQGLQFLFEYFSETQRNKGNFPGRFSGRQFSNSRSEMNVSTLELGDSALYLCASSLEGPGEQYFGPGTRLTVT.

Turning to this clone: The junction and the germline gene differ at one end; a read error may be behind it. This chain connects TRBV5-6 to TRBJ2-7; 11 bases align to TRBD2. The germline V gene encodes CDR1 SGHDT and CDR2 YYEEEE. The CDR3 spans 14 residues. Written as DNA, the CDR3 is TGTGCCAGCAGTTTGGGACTAGCGGTCCACGAGCAGTACTTC. Protein product: CASSLGLAVHEQYF.

This clone was seen a single time. The J gene is TRBJ2-2, the V gene TRBV4-1, with 10 nucleotides matching TRBD2. CDR1 and CDR2 (germline): MGHRA, YSYEKL. The CDR3 loop spans 19 amino acids. The junction had 7 bases not matched to a gene; V was cut back by 0 bases and J by 0 bases. The CDR3 region is CASSQEGLAGGPNTGELFF. The DNA for the CDR3 is TGCGCCAGCAGCCAAGAGGGGTTAGCGGGAGGACCGAACACCGGGGAGCTGTTTTTT.

The genes are TRBV5-6 and TRBJ1-6, with 9 bases fitting TRBD1. The CDR3 covers 14 residues. CDR1 and CDR2 from the germline V gene are SGHDT and YYEEEE. V lost 4 bases to trimming and J lost 12 bases; unmatched junction nucleotides: 8. The CDR3 nucleotides read TGTGCCAGCAGCCGGGACAGGGAGGTTGAACCCCTCCACTTT. This codes for CASSRDREVEPLHF.

The chain links TRBV9 to TRBJ2-7; D remains ambiguous. Trimming removed 0 bases at V and 2 bases at J, with 9 bases between. There are 14 residues in the CDR3. Germline CDR1 and CDR2: SGDLS and YYNGEE. The CDR3 DNA follows: TGTGCCAGCAGCGTAGACCTCCAGACCTACGAGCAGTACTTC. It is translated as CASSVDLQTYEQYF.

This chain connects TRBV6-5 to TRBJ1-2; D is perhaps TRBD1 (5 bases). This CDR3 has 14 residues. In germline, CDR1 is MNHEY, CDR2 SVGAGI. Deletions cut 2 bases from V and 7 bases from J, with 14 bases between. CDR3 in amino acids: CASSYGQGRLGYTF. In DNA, the CDR3 is TGTGCCAGCAGTTACGGGCAGGGAAGGCTTGGCTACACCTTC.

V usage is TRBV6-1 and J usage is TRBJ1-3; 8 bases fit TRBD1. V trimming: 4 bases; J trimming: 2 bases; junction bases outside the gene matches: 7. Per the germline V gene, CDR1 is MNHNS and CDR2 is SASEGT. The CDR3 has 16 amino acids. The CDR3 bases are TGTGCCAGCAGTGCACGACAGGGGCGTGCTGGAAACACCATATATTTT. Encoded protein: CASSARQGRAGNTIYF.

This clone was detected only a few times. This rearrangement joins TRBV6-4 to TRBJ2-3; no clear D. Germline V gives CDR1 MRHNA, CDR2 SNTAGT. The CDR3 loop spans 13 amino acids. The V end was cut by 5 bases, the J end by 2 bases, with 8 bases between. The CDR3 is CASSPGDTDTQYF. CDR3 nucleotides: TGTGCCAGCAGTCCTGGAGACACAGATACGCAGTATTTT.

CDR3 region: CSVGGGRTDTQYF. The CDR3 DNA reads TGCAGCGTTGGGGGAGGGCGCACAGATACGCAGTATTTT. The chain is built from TRBV29-1 and TRBJ2-3, with TRBD2 matching 7 bases. Germline V gene lookup returns CDR1 SQVTM and CDR2 ANQGSEA. V dropped 4 bases and J dropped 1; count of bases not matched to a gene: 2. There are 13 residues in the CDR3.

This clone has just a few counts. The V call is TRBV28, the J call TRBJ2-3; possibly TRBD1 for D (6 bases). This CDR3 contains 15 residues. Trimming cost V 7 bases and J 3 bases, with 17 bases left between them. Germline assignment: CDR1 MDHEN and CDR2 SYDVKM. This CDR3 is CASIGIQGLTDTQYF. The CDR3 DNA is TGTGCCAGCATAGGAATCCAGGGGTTGACAGATACGCAGTATTTT.

CDR3 region: CASRLSGYGEGSPLHF. The CDR3, as DNA: TGCGCCAGCAGGTTGAGTGGGTACGGAGAGGGTTCACCCCTCCACTTT. The rearrangement joins TRBV5-1 to TRBJ1-6; no reliable D call. CDR1 and CDR2 from the germline V gene are SGHRS and YFSETQ. V gave up 5 bases and J gave up 9 bases, with 21 bases separating them. CDR3 length: 16 residues.

In its sample, this clone was seen once. The chain carries TRBV21-1 and TRBJ1-4; no DNA check was done on the table's D call, TRBD1. TRBV21-1 is shown as a pseudogene. This CDR3 is 14 amino acids long. The CDR3, as DNA: TGTGCCAGCACATACAGGGGTCGGGTTGAAAAACTGTTTTTT. As protein: CASTYRGRVEKLFF.

This clone has a handful of counts. The V call is TRBV6-4, the J call TRBJ2-3; D might be TRBD1 (5 bases). V dropped 7 bases and J dropped 1 base, with 9 bases sitting between them. Per the germline V gene, CDR1 is MRHNA and CDR2 is SNTAGT. The CDR3 runs 13 residues. CDR3 protein: CASTGLGTDTQYF. DNA for the CDR3: TGTGCCAGCACAGGGTTAGGCACAGATACGCAGTATTTT.